This T cell receptor beta chain stems from a study of blood T cell repertoires in COVID-19. Study-wide background: Specimens from acute and convalescent COVID-19 originated in the United States, Italy and Spain.

Authors' processing steps: Nucleated cell counts were estimated from reference gene primer amplification. Sequencing was performed with immunoSEQ multiplex PCR; in TCRdb, only in-frame clones are kept and a portion is missing. V, J and clone size reflect that table, while D and trimming were determined from the DNA. The sample has approximately 83,000 clones, roughly 88% seen once. Germline V gene data show CDR1 as SNHLY and CDR2 as FYNNEI. The CDR3 loop spans 14 amino acids. J lost 4 bases, V lost 6 bases, and 4 bases had no gene match. The V call is TRBV2, the J call TRBJ1-5, with 9 bases matching TRBD1. The specimen was peripheral blood. The TCR originated in a man aged 70-80 years with acute or convalescent COVID-19. CDR3 nucleotide sequence: TGTGCCAGCAGCCGGGACAGGGTAAATCAGCCCCAGCATTTT. This gives the protein CASSRDRVNQPQHF.